This TCR beta chain was recovered during a study of cytomegalovirus exposure and HLA in healthy donors. Study summary: The Caucasian-associated ancestry cluster contained 75% to 85% of the approximately 400 genotyped donors. Study outcomes and limitations: Later analysis demonstrated an association between a missense DCLRE1C variant and TCR beta V- and J-gene trimming. Three of the chains that were CMV-associated were confirmed in vitro to be specific for CMV antigens.

This clone appeared a few times. Its antigen is unidentified. J gave up 2 bases and V 2 bases, and 7 bases lay outside the gene matches. Germline V gives CDR1 MNHEY, CDR2 SMNVEV (reference sequence). The CDR3 is made up of 18 amino acids. PCR involved 60 Vbeta and 13 Jbeta primers. Generated by immunoSEQ multiplex PCR, the TCRdb table keeps only in-frame clones and is missing some. This table has fewer than 110,000 clones, approximately 76% appearing once. The chain recombines TRBV27 with TRBJ2-3, with 13 nucleotides matching TRBD2. The source is a man younger than 35 in good health and CMV-seronegative. Sequences were obtained from PBMCs. The CDR3 region is CASSLKGLAGTNTDTQYF. The CDR3 coding sequence is TGTGCCAGCAGTTTAAAGGGACTAGCGGGGACCAACACAGATACGCAGTATTTT.